This record concerns one T cell receptor (beta chain) sequence. The antigen is undetermined. The sample originates from a study of beta chain features in type 1 diabetes. Study information: Comparable age, gender and cell yields were observed in patients relative to healthy donors. Study-wide results and caveats: Moderate yet significant TCRB CDR3 shortening was seen in Type 1 diabetes patients in all four CD4+ subsets.

The authors obtained over 98% purity in all sorted populations. Reverse transcription of all isolated RNA meant that expressed TCRB transcripts were sequenced. Sequencing used immunoSEQ multiplex PCR; TCRdb keeps in-frame clones, though not all of them. This sample carries 600,000 to 700,000 clones, around 12% of them seen once, and the ten largest clones take roughly 0.12%. The sequenced material came from naive CD4+ T cells from blood. The origin of this receptor is a man younger than 40 with type 1 diabetes.

DNA for the CDR3: TGTGCCAGCAGCCGACAACCACGCCCTGGGGCCAACGTCCTGACTTTC. It encodes CASSRQPRPGANVLTF. The chain couples TRBV7-8 to TRBJ2-6; no definite D call. V lost 5 bases, J lost 2 bases, and 13 bases lay in between. The germline V gene encodes CDR1 SGHVS and CDR2 FQNEAQ. The length of the CDR3 is 16 residues.